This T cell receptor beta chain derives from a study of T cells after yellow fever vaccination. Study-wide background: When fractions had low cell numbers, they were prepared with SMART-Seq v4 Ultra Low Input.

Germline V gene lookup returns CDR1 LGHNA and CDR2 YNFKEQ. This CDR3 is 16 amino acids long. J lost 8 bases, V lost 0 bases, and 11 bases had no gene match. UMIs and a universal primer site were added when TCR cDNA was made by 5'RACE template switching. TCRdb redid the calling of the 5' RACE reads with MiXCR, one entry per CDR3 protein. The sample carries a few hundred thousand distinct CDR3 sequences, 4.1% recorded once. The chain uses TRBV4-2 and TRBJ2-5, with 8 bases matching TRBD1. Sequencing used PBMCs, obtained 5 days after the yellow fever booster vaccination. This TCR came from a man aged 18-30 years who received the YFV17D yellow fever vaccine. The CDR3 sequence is CASSQDAAGGKRTQYF. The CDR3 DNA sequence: TGTGCCAGCAGCCAAGATGCGGCAGGGGGCAAGAGAACCCAGTACTTC.